These 20 T cell receptor beta chains came from one sample sequenced in a study of T-cell memory formation after mild COVID-19. TCRdb reprocessed the 5' RACE reads with MiXCR, giving one entry per CDR3 protein. The top ten hold 20% to 25% of the sample, which has some 350,000 distinct CDR3 sequences, over 10% seen once. Sequenced sample: PBMCs or a T cell subset sorted from them (not recorded which). The source is a man aged 18 to 30 who had mild COVID-19 (a few samples of this study predate the infection). Cell type and time point are not known.

The V gene is TRBV20-1, the J gene TRBJ2-2; D is perhaps TRBD2 (7 bases). V gave up 0 bases and J gave up 8 bases, with 25 bases separating them. Germline lookup yields CDR1 DFQATT and CDR2 SNEGSKA (reference sequence). The CDR3 loop spans 18 amino acids. This CDR3 is CSARDLRKGGGPRGELFF. CDR3 sequence (DNA): TGCAGTGCTAGAGATCTACGGAAAGGGGGGGGCCCTCGAGGGGAGCTGTTTTTT.

This chain joins TRBV20-1 and TRBJ2-7; D might be TRBD2 (7 bases). The germline gives CDR1 DFQATT, CDR2 SNEGSKA (reference sequence). This CDR3 spans 12 amino acids. Trimming removed 6 bases at V and 3 bases at J, with 12 bases between. The CDR3 nucleotides are TGCAGTGCGAGGGGGGGTTACTACGAGCAGTACTTC. Its translation is CSARGGYYEQYF.

This clonotype was observed a few times. J is TRBJ2-5 and V is TRBV11-2, with 7 positions matching TRBD2. The CDR3 loop spans 15 amino acids. The V gene's germline CDR1 is SGHAT and CDR2 FQNNGV. With 1 base clipped from V and 1 base from J, the junction kept 3 bases outside the gene matches. The CDR3 sequence: CASSLGRGFQETQYF. CDR3 in DNA: TGTGCCAGCAGCTTAGGGCGGGGGTTCCAAGAGACCCAGTACTTC. Full variable domain (outside the CDR3, taken from reference TRBV11-2 and TRBJ2-5): EAGVAQSPRYKIIEKRQSVAFWCNPISGHATLYWYQQILGQGPKLLIQFQNNGVVDDSQLPKDRFSAERLKGVDSTLKIQPAKLEDSAVYLCASSLGRGFQETQYFGPGTRLLVL.

This clonotype was seen more than once but under ten times. This chain uses TRBV12-5 with TRBJ1-2; D unclear. Germline V gene sequence: CDR1 LGHNT, CDR2 FRNRAP. This CDR3 is built from 14 residues. V was cut by 1 base and J by 13 bases, with 19 bases left in between. CDR3 sequence (DNA): TGTGCTAGTGGTTTGGGGGAAGACTCCCTCGGTTCCACCTTC. Translation gives CASGLGEDSLGSTF. Using reference TRBV12-5 and TRBJ1-2 for the parts outside the CDR3, the full variable domain is DARVTQTPRHKVTEMGQEVTMRCQPILGHNTVFWYRQTMMQGLELLAYFRNRAPLDDSGMPKDRFSAEMPDATLATLKIQPSEPRDSAVYFCASGLGEDSLGSTFGSGTRLTVV.

In this sample, this clonotype turned up a few times. This rearrangement joins TRBV20-1 to TRBJ2-3; a weak D match, TRBD1 (5 bases). Trimming removed 1 base from V and 0 bases from J, with 5 bases in between. Germline V gene data show CDR1 as DFQATT and CDR2 as SNEGSKA (reference sequence). There are 13 residues in the CDR3. Here the CDR3 reads CSARGQSTDTQYF. CDR3 DNA: TGCAGTGCTAGAGGACAGAGCACAGATACGCAGTATTTT.

This clonotype was detected only a few times. The chain couples TRBV4-1 to TRBJ2-1; 10 bases agree with TRBD2. The V segment lost 0 bases and the J segment 10 bases; nucleotides outside the gene matches: 9. Germline V gene lookup returns CDR1 MGHRA and CDR2 YSYEKL. The CDR3 sequence is 16 residues long. CDR3: CASSQDYLAGVWEQFF. The CDR3 DNA sequence: TGCGCCAGCAGCCAAGATTACCTAGCGGGGGTTTGGGAGCAGTTCTTC.

The chain carries TRBV12-3 or TRBV12-4 and TRBJ2-1; D is perhaps TRBD2 (6 bases). The CDR3 is made up of 14 amino acids. The V gene lost 2 bases and the J gene lost 7 bases, with 12 bases spanning the gap. The CDR3 reads CASSLKFRGNEQFF. The CDR3 nucleotides read TGTGCCAGCAGTTTAAAGTTTCGGGGGAATGAGCAGTTCTTC.

This chain links TRBV20-1 with TRBJ2-3, with TRBD2 matching over 10 bases. CDR3 length equals 18 residues. CDR1 is DFQATT and CDR2 is SNEGSKA in the germline V gene (reference sequence). V gave up 0 bases and J gave up 2 bases; unmatched junction bases: 11. For the CDR3, the DNA is TGCAGTGCTAGAGATCGGTCTAGCGGGGGCCCAATCACAGATACGCAGTATTTT. Protein product: CSARDRSSGGPITDTQYF.

The rearrangement links TRBV30 to TRBJ1-1; no firm D call. V lost 3 bases to trimming and J lost 0 bases, with 5 bases between them. CDR3 length: 12 residues. Per germline, CDR1 GTSNPN and CDR2 SVGIG (reference sequence). CDR3 protein: CAWRTLNTEAFF. The CDR3 region has the DNA TGTGCCTGGAGGACACTGAACACTGAAGCTTTCTTT. The whole variable domain, filled in from reference TRBV30 and TRBJ1-1, reads SQTIHQWPATLVQPVGSPLSLECTVEGTSNPNLYWYRQAAGRGLQLLFYSVGIGQISSEVPQNLSASRPQDRQFILSSKKLLLSDSGFYLCAWRTLNTEAFFGQGTRLTVV.

This clonotype showed up many times. V is TRBV30 and J is TRBJ2-7; D may be TRBD2 (6 bases). CDR3 length: 12 amino acids. CDR1 is GTSNPN and CDR2 is SVGIG in the germline V gene (reference sequence). Trimming shortened V by 5 bases and J by 6 bases, and 14 bases separated the two germline ends. The CDR3: CAWAPGSGEQYF. The CDR3 DNA is TGTGCCTGGGCTCCCGGGAGTGGCGAGCAGTACTTC.

This clonotype was counted between two and nine times. The CDR3 DNA reads as TGTGCCAGCAGCACCTGGACAGAACAAGAGACCCAGTACTTC. This sequence encodes CASSTWTEQETQYF. The chain carries TRBV3-1 and TRBJ2-5, with D possibly TRBD1 on 6 matching bases. Germline-derived CDR1 and CDR2 are LGHDT and YNNKEL (reference sequence). CDR3 length equals 14 residues. Trimming left V 5 bases short and J 2 bases short, with 12 bases between.

Only a few counts were recorded for this clonotype. This chain links TRBV5-6 with TRBJ2-5; D is uncertain. V lost 4 bases and J 1 base, leaving 11 bases between the germline ends. This CDR3 is 14 amino acids long. Germline V lookup: CDR1 SGHDT, CDR2 YYEEEE. The CDR3 loop reads CASSRVQTQETQYF. For the CDR3, the DNA is TGTGCCAGCAGCCGGGTACAGACCCAAGAGACCCAGTACTTC. Complete variable domain (other parts from reference TRBV5-6 and TRBJ2-5): DAGVTQSPTHLIKTRGQQVTLRCSPKSGHDTVSWYQQALGQGPQFIFQYYEEEERQRGNFPDRFSGHQFPNYSSELNVNALLLGDSALYLCASSRVQTQETQYFGPGTRLLVL.

The rearrangement joins TRBV7-8 to TRBJ2-3; perhaps TRBD2 as D (6 bases). The germline V and J ends were trimmed by 5 bases and 0 bases, with 18 bases remaining between them. Germline-derived CDR1 and CDR2 are SGHVS and FQNEAQ. The CDR3 is 17 residues long. The CDR3 reads CASSRLVSGHSTDTQYF. The CDR3 nucleotides are TGTGCCAGCAGCCGCTTGGTGAGCGGGCATAGCACAGATACGCAGTATTTT.

The chain employs TRBV5-1 and TRBJ2-1; 9 bases match TRBD1. This CDR3 has 15 amino acids. Germline values: CDR1 SGHRS, CDR2 YFSETQ. V was clipped by 6 bases and J by 7 bases; unmatched bases: 11. The chain's CDR3 is CASTQQGQGVNEQFF. CDR3 DNA: TGCGCCAGCACCCAACAGGGACAGGGTGTGAATGAGCAGTTCTTC.

This sequence joins TRBV18 and TRBJ1-5; TRBD1 might be the D (5 bases). Looked up from germline, CDR1 is KGHSH and CDR2 is LQKENI. The ends were cut back, 1 base at V and 0 bases at J, with 10 bases in the middle. The CDR3 spans 16 residues. The CDR3 spells CASSPRQGVSNQPQHF. Here the CDR3 DNA reads TGTGCCAGCTCACCACGACAAGGGGTTAGCAATCAGCCCCAGCATTTT.

This clonotype was recorded at least ten times. V and J are TRBV5-6 and TRBJ2-5; D call uncertain. The CDR3 consists of 12 residues. Deletions cut 1 base from V and 4 bases from J, with 5 bases between. Germline V CDR1 and CDR2: SGHDT, YYEEEE. CDR3 sequence reads: CASSLFTETQYF. The CDR3 DNA reads TGTGCCAGCAGCTTGTTCACAGAGACCCAGTACTTC.

V gene TRBV28 combines with J gene TRBJ2-7, with 7 positions matching TRBD2. Trimming removed 4 bases from V and 6 bases from J; junction bases left unmatched: 12. This CDR3 region has 15 residues. The germline CDR1 and CDR2 sequences are MDHEN and SYDVKM. CDR3 residues: CASSSTTSSAVEQYV. DNA for the CDR3: TGTGCCAGCAGTTCCACGACTAGCTCGGCTGTCGAGCAGTACGTC.

The rearrangement links TRBV9 to TRBJ2-1, with D tentatively TRBD2 (5 bases). The germline V gene has CDR1 SGDLS and CDR2 YYNGEE. Between the trimmed V and J ends, which lost 4 bases and 2 bases, there was a span of 19 bases. CDR3 size: 17 residues. CDR3 sequence (DNA): TGTGCCAGCAGCATGTTTACAAAGCGGTCGGCCTACAATGAGCAGTTCTTC. It codes for CASSMFTKRSAYNEQFF.

This clonotype was counted only a few times. The chain employs TRBV7-9 and TRBJ2-1, with no clear D. V was pared by 2 bases and J by 5 bases, with 10 bases between. This CDR3 comprises 14 residues. Germline CDR1 SEHNR, CDR2 FQNEAQ (reference sequence). CDR3 bases: TGTGCCAGCAGCTTAATCCCATCGGACAATGAGCAGTTCTTC. This codes for CASSLIPSDNEQFF.

The chain combines TRBV29-1 with TRBJ2-1, with 11 bases matching TRBD2. There are 16 residues in the CDR3. Germline CDR1 reads SQVTM; CDR2 reads ANQGSEA. J was trimmed by 9 bases and V by 4 bases; bases with no gene match: 14. The CDR3 nucleotides read TGCAGCGTTGTTGATAGCGGGGGGGCAAATACCGGTGAGCAGTTCTTC. Translation gives CSVVDSGGANTGEQFF.